This T cell receptor beta chain was identified during a study of regulatory T cells in long-lasting Graves disease (dated by TCRdb to the early 2020s). Background on the whole study: Patients with newly diagnosed Graves' disease had been on antithyroid drugs for under 3 months. Peripheral blood TCR sequencing and RNA sequencing compared persistent Graves' disease patients with newly diagnosed Graves' disease patients. The study was registered as a clinical trial and conducted in China. A total of roughly 35 samples underwent TCR sequencing, from around 13 patients with persistent Graves' disease and around 20 patients with newly diagnosed Graves' disease. General conclusions and limits of the study: Sequencing and analysis were limited to the TCR beta chain. Because the primary lesion, thyroid tissue, could not be accessed, the study looked at peripheral blood alone. As a limitation, the authors acknowledged that the small sample size may reduce accuracy. Patients with persistent disease shared more public clonotypes (fewer than 3,000) than newly diagnosed patients did (about 1,000). TRBV28, TRBJ1-2 and TRBJ2-5 were preferentially used in persistent disease, while TRBV20-1 and TRBJ2-1 were favored in newly diagnosed disease. Compared with newly diagnosed patients, patients with persistent Graves' disease had lower TCR Shannon entropy and fewer highly expanded clones, which suggests clonal expansion.

In the germline V gene, CDR1 corresponds to LGHNT and CDR2 to FRNRAP. The CDR3 numbers 13 residues from cysteine through phenylalanine. The DNA shown is the 39-base CDR3, in frame from base 1. V lost 6 bases and J lost 4 bases; the stretch between them is 10 bases long. This clonotype was detected only a few times. Its antigen is unknown. No quality values exist for individual bases; no much larger clone is one base distant. The time point label, as the study defines it: newly diagnosed GD, antithyroid drugs for less than 3 months. For both TCR sequencing and RNA sequencing, RNA was extracted from PBMCs in TRIzol. Graves' disease was diagnosed according to American Thyroid Association guidelines. Recruitment of patients was carried out at an endocrinology department in Xi'an, China. Each patient gave approximately 8.8 milliliters of peripheral blood, collected in an EDTA anticoagulant tube. Ficoll Paque Plus density gradient separation was used to isolate PBMCs, and no additional T cell sorting was done. An Agilent 2100 Bioanalyzer and agarose gel were used to check RNA quality, while a NanoDrop 2000 measured RNA concentration.

Receptor libraries were prepared by multiplex PCR. Sequencing was carried out with an Illumina HiSeq 4000. To build TCR beta libraries, CDR3 regions were amplified by Arm-PCR using iRepertoire HTBI primers. PCR products were gel purified before sequencing. In the original analysis: Gene usage analysis of CDR3 amino acid clonotypes relied on the 62 TRBV and about 15 TRBJ segments identified across samples. COPE and FqMerger were used to merge the filtered high-quality paired reads into contigs. Contigs were aligned with BLAST to IMGT TRBV, TRBD and TRBJ reference genes, and CDR3 was defined per IMGT. Highly expanded clones were defined as clonotypes with a frequency above 0.1%. Shannon entropy served as the measure of repertoire diversity, while the Gini coefficient captured V-J evenness. A clonotype was considered public if more than one individual shared it. TCRdb redid the processing of the public reads, applying fastp at Q25 and MiXCR, and retained in-frame beta chains. Rows with one shared CDR3 protein collapse into an entry with the most common genes and DNA. For this entry, the V and J calls and clone size follow TCRdb and not the study's own pipeline. Counted in this sample were 400,000 to 650,000 distinct CDR3 sequences; roughly 16% of them appeared once. Of the sample, 20% to 25% is held by the ten largest clones.

These data are also associated with another study on T cells in Graves' hyperthyroidism and ophthalmopathy. That second publication adds: Graves' hyperthyroidism was defined as stable when no progression to ophthalmopathy occurred over 18 months of follow-up. Hyperthyroidism patients were newly diagnosed, with disease duration under 2 months, and aged 18 to 65 years. Patients with uncontrolled infections, other autoimmune diseases, pregnancy or lactation were excluded. Diagnoses relied on clinical symptoms, serum thyroxine and TRAb, thyroid ultrasound and orbital computed tomography. For the first round of RT-PCR on the TCR CDR3, the HTBI primer set was used together with the Qiagen OneStep RT-PCR kit. Most expanded thyroid clonotypes (frequency above 0.001) were also detected in blood, suggesting blood repertoires may reflect thyroid immune responses. In cross-validation, a model built on a 13 V-J signature told ophthalmopathy apart from stable hyperthyroidism with approximately 90% sensitivity and roughly 83% specificity, and in testing the same model reached 80%/75%. In validation, the model predicted progression to ophthalmopathy a median of about 6.5 months before onset, with over 55% sensitivity and 72.22% specificity. To identify distinguishing TCR V-J signatures, a discovery cohort of 100 patients was used, comprising under 45 with Graves' ophthalmopathy and 57 with stable Graves' hyperthyroidism. Whether ophthalmopathy could be predicted prospectively was tested in an independent validation cohort made up of roughly 20 hyperthyroidism patients plus 17 patients who later progressed to ophthalmopathy. The roughly 91 discovery patients were randomly divided into training and test sets at a 7:3 ratio. In about 6 Graves' hyperthyroidism patients, the study also compared T-cell repertoires from thyroid tissue with T-cell repertoires from blood. Once sampling was done, hyperthyroidism patients were given methimazole at a starting dose of 30 mg daily, whereas ophthalmopathy patients were given high-dose intravenous methylprednisolone. The libraries were constructed in a second round of multiplex PCR and then size-selected and purified. Paired-end sequencing of the libraries was performed with 100 bp reads on an Illumina HiSeq2000. Raw data were processed with SOAPnuke, discarding reads with adapters, uncalled bases, mean Phred below 15, or no exact constant-primer or identifier match. COPE v1.2.5 was used to merge high-quality paired reads, and clonotypes were defined as unique nucleotide sequences. Clonotypes were aligned to IMGT TRBV, TRBD and TRBJ reference segments using MiTCR v1.1. The analysis was restricted to V-J combinations with a frequency above 0.0001, which together covered 99% to 99.2% of the repertoires. A TCS score was defined as the ratio of F50 (clonal expansion) to E x V (chaos), with BLOSUM62-based TCRdist applied between CDR3 peptides within each V-J. Welch's t-statistics and random forest reduced roughly 530 V-J features to around 14, which were used in a naive Bayes classifier (R e1071). No statistical method was used to set the sample size in advance, and investigators knew the group allocation. The paper describes TCR Vbeta CDR3 sequencing of 140 or so peripheral blood samples, made up of about 41 ophthalmopathy patients, approximately 76 hyperthyroidism patients and roughly 17 progressor patients.

Material: peripheral blood mononuclear cells (PBMCs), obtained at new diagnosis, from a patient treated with antithyroid drugs. This TCR was recovered from a woman aged 35-60 years with Graves disease. Donor details come from another sample of the same person, matched by shared clones. This sequence uses TRBV12-5 and TRBJ1-5; too little of a D gene remains to name it. The nucleotide sequence is TGTGCTAGTGGAACAGAATCGAATCAGCCCCAGCATTTT. It encodes CASGTESNQPQHF. The CDR3, completed at both ends by the reference TRBV12-5 and TRBJ1-5 genes, gives the full variable domain DARVTQTPRHKVTEMGQEVTMRCQPILGHNTVFWYRQTMMQGLELLAYFRNRAPLDDSGMPKDRFSAEMPDATLATLKIQPSEPRDSAVYFCASGTESNQPQHFGDGTRLSIL.